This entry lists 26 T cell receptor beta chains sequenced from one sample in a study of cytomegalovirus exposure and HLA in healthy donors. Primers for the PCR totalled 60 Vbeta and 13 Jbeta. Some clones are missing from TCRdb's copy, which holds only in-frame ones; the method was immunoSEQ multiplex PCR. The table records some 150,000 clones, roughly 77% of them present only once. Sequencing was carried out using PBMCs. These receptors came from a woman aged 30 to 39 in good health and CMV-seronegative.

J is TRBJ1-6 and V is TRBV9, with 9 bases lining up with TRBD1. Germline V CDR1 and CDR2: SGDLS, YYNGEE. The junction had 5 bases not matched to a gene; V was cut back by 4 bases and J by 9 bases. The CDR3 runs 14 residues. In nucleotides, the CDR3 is TGTGCCAGCAGCAAACAGGGGGCGAGTTCACCCCTCCACTTT. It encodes CASSKQGASSPLHF.

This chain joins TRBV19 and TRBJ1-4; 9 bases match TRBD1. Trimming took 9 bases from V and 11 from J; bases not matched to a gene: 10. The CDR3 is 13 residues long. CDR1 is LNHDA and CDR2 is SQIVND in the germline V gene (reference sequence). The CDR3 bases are TGTGCCAGCCGGGACAGGGCCCTTCGGAAACTGTTTTTT. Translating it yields CASRDRALRKLFF.

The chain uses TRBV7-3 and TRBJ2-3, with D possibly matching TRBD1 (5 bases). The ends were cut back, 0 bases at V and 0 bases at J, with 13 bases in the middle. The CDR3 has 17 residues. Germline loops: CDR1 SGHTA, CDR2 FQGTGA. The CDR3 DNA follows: TGTGCCAGCAGCTTAACCGACAGAGACTTAAGCACAGATACGCAGTATTTT. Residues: CASSLTDRDLSTDTQYF.

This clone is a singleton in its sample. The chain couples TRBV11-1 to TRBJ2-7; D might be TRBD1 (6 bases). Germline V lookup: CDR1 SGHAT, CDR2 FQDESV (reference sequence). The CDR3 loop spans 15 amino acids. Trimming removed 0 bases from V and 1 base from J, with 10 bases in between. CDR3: CASSLAQGGSYEQYV. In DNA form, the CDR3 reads TGTGCCAGCAGCTTAGCACAGGGTGGTTCCTACGAGCAGTACGTC.

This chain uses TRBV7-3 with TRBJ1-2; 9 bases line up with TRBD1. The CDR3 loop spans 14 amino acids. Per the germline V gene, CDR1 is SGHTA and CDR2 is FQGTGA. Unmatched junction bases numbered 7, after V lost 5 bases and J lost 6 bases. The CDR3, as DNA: TGTGCCAGCAGCCACCCGGGACAGGGACATGGCTACACCTTC. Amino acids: CASSHPGQGHGYTF.

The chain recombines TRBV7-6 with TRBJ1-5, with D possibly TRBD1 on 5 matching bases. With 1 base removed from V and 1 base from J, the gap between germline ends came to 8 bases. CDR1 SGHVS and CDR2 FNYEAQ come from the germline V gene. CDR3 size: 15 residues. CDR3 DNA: TGTGCCAGCAGCTTAGTATCAGGGAGCAATCAGCCCCAGCATTTT. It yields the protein CASSLVSGSNQPQHF. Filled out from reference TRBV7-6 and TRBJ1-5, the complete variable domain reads GAGVSQSPRYKVTKRGQDVALRCDPISGHVSLYWYRQALGQGPEFLTYFNYEAQQDKSGLPNDRFSAERPEGSISTLTIQRTEQRDSAMYRCASSLVSGSNQPQHFGDGTRLSIL.

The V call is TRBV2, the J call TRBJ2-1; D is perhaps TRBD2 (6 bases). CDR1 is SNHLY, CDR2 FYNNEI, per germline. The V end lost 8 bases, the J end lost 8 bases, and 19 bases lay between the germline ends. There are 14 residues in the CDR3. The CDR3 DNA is TGTGCCAGCGGGGTAGGTAGCGGAGGCCATGAGCAGTTCTTC. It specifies CASGVGSGGHEQFF.

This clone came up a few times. CDR3 sequence reads: CAWRLKLASGNDEQFF. DNA for the CDR3: TGTGCCTGGAGGCTTAAGTTGGCTAGCGGGAATGATGAGCAGTTCTTC. The chain recombines TRBV30 with TRBJ2-1; 9 bases are shared with TRBD2. This CDR3 region has 16 residues. J was trimmed by 8 bases and V by 3 bases; bases with no gene match: 14. The V gene's germline CDR1 is GTSNPN and CDR2 SVGIG (reference sequence).

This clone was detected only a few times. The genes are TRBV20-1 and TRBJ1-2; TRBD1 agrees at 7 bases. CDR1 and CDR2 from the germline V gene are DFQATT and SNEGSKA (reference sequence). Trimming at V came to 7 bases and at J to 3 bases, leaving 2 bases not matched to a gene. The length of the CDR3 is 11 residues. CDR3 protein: CSGDRDYGYTF. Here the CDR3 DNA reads TGCAGTGGGGACAGAGACTATGGCTACACCTTC.

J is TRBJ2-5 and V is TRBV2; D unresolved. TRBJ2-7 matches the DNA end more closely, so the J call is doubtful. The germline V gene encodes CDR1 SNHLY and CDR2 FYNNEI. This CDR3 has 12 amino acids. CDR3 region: CASSGAGYEQYF. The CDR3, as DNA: TGTGCCAGCAGTGGGGCTGGGTACGAGCAGTACTTC.

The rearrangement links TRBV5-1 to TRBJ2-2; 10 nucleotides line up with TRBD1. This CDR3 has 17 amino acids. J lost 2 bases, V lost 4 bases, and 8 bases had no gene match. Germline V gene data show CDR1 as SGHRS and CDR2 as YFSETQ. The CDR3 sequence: CASSVERDRGNTGELFF. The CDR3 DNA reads TGCGCCAGCAGCGTGGAACGGGACAGGGGTAACACCGGGGAGCTGTTTTTT.

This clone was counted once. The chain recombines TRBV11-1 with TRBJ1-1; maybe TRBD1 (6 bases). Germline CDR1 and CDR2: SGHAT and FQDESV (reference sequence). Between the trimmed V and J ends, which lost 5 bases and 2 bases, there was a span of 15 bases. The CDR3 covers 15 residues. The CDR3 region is CASSPGGPRNTEAFF. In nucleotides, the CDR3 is TGTGCCAGCAGCCCCGGGGGGCCGAGAAACACTGAAGCTTTCTTT. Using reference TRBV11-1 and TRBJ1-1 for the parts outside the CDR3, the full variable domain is EAEVAQSPRYKITEKSQAVAFWCDPISGHATLYWYRQILGQGPELLVQFQDESVVDDSQLPKDRFSAERLKGVDSTLKIQPAELGDSAMYLCASSPGGPRNTEAFFGQGTRLTVV.

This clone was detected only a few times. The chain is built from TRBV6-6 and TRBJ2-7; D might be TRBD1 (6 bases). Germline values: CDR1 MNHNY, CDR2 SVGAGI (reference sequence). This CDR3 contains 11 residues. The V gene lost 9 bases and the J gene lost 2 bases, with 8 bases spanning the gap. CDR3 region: CASTGTYEQYF. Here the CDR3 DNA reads TGTGCCAGTACAGGGACCTACGAGCAGTACTTC.

In DNA, the CDR3 is TGTGCCAGCACCGCGGCGACAGGGTACCAAGAGACCCAGTACTTC. Protein: CASTAATGYQETQYF. The chain combines TRBV2 with TRBJ2-5; 7 nucleotides line up with TRBD1. Trimming at V came to 7 bases and at J to 0 bases, leaving 8 bases not matched to a gene. CDR1 and CDR2 from the germline V gene are SNHLY and FYNNEI. The length of the CDR3 is 15 residues.

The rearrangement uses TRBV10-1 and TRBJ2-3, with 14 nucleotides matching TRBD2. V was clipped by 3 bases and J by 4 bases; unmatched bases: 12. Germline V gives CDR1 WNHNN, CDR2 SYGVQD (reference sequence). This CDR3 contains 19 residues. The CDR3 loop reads CASSDRVGTSGSRADTQYF. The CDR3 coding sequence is TGCGCCAGCAGTGACCGAGTTGGGACTAGCGGGAGCAGGGCAGATACGCAGTATTTT.

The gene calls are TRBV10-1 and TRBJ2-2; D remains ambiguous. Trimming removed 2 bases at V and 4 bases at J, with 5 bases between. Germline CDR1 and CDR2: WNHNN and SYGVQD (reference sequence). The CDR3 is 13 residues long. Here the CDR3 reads CASSEVVTGELFF. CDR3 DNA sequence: TGCGCCAGCAGTGAGGTCGTCACCGGGGAGCTGTTTTTT.

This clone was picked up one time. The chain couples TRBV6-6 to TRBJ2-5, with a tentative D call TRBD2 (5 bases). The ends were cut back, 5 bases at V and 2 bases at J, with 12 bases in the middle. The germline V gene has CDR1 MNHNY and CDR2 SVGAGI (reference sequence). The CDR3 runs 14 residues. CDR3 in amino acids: CASSTPGMQETQYF. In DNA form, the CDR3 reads TGTGCCAGCAGTACCCCCGGGATGCAAGAGACCCAGTACTTC.

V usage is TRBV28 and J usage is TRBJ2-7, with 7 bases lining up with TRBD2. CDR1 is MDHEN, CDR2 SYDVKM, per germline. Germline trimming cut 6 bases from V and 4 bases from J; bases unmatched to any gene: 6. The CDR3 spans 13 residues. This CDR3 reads CASRGGATYEQYF. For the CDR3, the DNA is TGTGCCAGCAGGGGAGGGGCGACGTACGAGCAGTACTTC. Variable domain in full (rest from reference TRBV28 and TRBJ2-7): DVKVTQSSRYLVKRTGEKVFLECVQDMDHENMFWYRQDPGLGLRLIYFSYDVKMKEKGDIPEGYSVSREKKERFSLILESASTNQTSMYLCASRGGATYEQYFGPGTRLTVT.

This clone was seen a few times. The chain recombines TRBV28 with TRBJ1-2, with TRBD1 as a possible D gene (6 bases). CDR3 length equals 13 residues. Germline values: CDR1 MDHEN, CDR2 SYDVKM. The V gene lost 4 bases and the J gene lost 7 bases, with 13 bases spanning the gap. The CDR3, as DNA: TGTGCCAGCAGTTCTACAGGGCGGAGTGGCTACACCTTC. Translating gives CASSSTGRSGYTF.

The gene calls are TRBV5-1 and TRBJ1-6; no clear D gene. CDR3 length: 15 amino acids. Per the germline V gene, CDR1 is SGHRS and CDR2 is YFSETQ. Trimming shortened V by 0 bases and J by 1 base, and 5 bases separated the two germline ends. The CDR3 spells CASSLERSYNSPLHF. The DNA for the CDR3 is TGCGCCAGCAGCTTGGAGAGGTCCTATAATTCACCCCTCCACTTT. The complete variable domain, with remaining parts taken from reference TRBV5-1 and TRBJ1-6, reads KAGVTQTPRYLIKTRGQQVTLSCSPISGHRSVSWYQQTPGQGLQFLFEYFSETQRNKGNFPGRFSGRQFSNSRSEMNVSTLELGDSALYLCASSLERSYNSPLHFGNGTRLTVT.

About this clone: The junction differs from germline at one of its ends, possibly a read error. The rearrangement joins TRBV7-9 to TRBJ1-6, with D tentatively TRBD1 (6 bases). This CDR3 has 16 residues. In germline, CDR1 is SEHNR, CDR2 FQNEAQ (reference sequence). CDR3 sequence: CSSSTTTGHAYSPLHF. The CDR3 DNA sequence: TGTTCCAGCAGCACAACGACGGGACATGCCTATTCACCCCTCCACTTT.

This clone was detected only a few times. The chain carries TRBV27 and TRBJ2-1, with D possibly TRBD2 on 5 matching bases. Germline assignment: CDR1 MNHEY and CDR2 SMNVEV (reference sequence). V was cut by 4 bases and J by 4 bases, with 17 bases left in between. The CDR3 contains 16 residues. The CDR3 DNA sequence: TGTGCCAGCAGTTCCCTCGGACTGGTACTATACAATGAGCAGTTCTTC. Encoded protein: CASSSLGLVLYNEQFF.

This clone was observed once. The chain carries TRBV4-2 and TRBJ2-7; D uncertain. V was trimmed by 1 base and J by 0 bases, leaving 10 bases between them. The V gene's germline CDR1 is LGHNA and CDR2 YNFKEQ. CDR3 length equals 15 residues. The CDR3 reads CASSQVEPSSYEQYV. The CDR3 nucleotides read TGTGCCAGCAGCCAAGTGGAGCCCAGCTCCTACGAGCAGTACGTC.

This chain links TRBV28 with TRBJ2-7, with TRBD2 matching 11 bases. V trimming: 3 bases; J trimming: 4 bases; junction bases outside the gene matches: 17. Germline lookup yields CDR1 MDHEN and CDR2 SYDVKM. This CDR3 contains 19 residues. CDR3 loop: CASSFRELAGAGLEYEQYF. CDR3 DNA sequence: TGTGCCAGCAGTTTCCGTGAACTAGCGGGAGCGGGTTTGGAGTACGAGCAGTACTTC.

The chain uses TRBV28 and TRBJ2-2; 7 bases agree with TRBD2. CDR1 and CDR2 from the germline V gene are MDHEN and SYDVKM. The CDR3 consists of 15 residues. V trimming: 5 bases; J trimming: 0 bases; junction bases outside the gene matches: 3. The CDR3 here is CASSGSGANTGELFF. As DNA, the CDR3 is TGTGCCAGCAGTGGAAGCGGGGCGAACACCGGGGAGCTGTTTTTT.

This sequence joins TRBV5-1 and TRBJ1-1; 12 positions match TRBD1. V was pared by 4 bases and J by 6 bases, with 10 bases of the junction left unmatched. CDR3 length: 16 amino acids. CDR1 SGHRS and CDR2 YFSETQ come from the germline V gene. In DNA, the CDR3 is TGCGCCAGCAGCCCGGACCCCGGGACAGGGGGCCCTGAAGCTTTCTTT. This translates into CASSPDPGTGGPEAFF. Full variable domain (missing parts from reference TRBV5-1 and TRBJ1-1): KAGVTQTPRYLIKTRGQQVTLSCSPISGHRSVSWYQQTPGQGLQFLFEYFSETQRNKGNFPGRFSGRQFSNSRSEMNVSTLELGDSALYLCASSPDPGTGGPEAFFGQGTRLTVV.